This T cell receptor (beta chain) was sequenced during a study of graft-versus-host responses after intestinal transplantation. At the level of the study: Anti-thymocyte globulin induction, then tacrolimus and steroids for about three years, went to all recipients.

V lost 9 bases and J lost 7; bases outside the gene matches: 7. CDR1 and CDR2 from the germline V gene are MNHNS and SASEGT. This CDR3 comprises 12 residues. Produced via immunoSEQ multiplex PCR; TCRdb's table is partial and in-frame only. Among roughly 99,000 clones listed, 85% to 95% were seen once. A few counts support this clone. Its specificity is unknown. The sequenced sample was unstimulated CD8+ T cells sorted from spleen or lymph node cells, obtained before transplant. The receptor comes from a human donor who was the organ donor for an intestinal transplant. The chain employs TRBV6-1 and TRBJ2-7; 9 bases map to TRBD1. CDR3 DNA sequence: TGTGCCAGATGGACAGGGGCAAGTGAGCAGTACTTC. Protein product: CARWTGASEQYF.